These 29 T cell receptor beta chains originate from one sample sequenced in a study of T cell changes during pregnancy in multiple sclerosis. TCRdb keeps only in-frame clones here, not all; method: immunoSEQ multiplex PCR. The data show about 110,000 clones, approximately 90% seen once. The sequencing here drew on peripheral blood, taken in the third trimester of pregnancy. The origin of the receptors is a female donor with multiple sclerosis, enrolled in a pregnancy study.

The J gene is TRBJ2-1, the V gene TRBV7-2; 8 bases are a match to TRBD2. Looked up from germline, CDR1 is SGHTA and CDR2 is FQGNSA. The CDR3 length is 16 residues. The V segment lost 5 bases and the J segment 7 bases; nucleotides outside the gene matches: 13. The CDR3 loop reads CASSHRGAGDRNEQFF. CDR3 coding DNA: TGTGCCAGCAGCCACCGCGGAGCGGGAGACCGAAATGAGCAGTTCTTC. Using reference TRBV7-2 and TRBJ2-1 for the parts outside the CDR3, the full variable domain is GAGVSQSPSNKVTEKGKDVELRCDPISGHTALYWYRQSLGQGLEFLIYFQGNSAPDKSGLPSDRFSAERTGGSVSTLTIQRTQQEDSAVYLCASSHRGAGDRNEQFFGPGTRLTVL.

Concerning this clone: At the DNA level, this CDR3 is encoded by other sequences in the same sample as well. The chain employs TRBV7-2 and TRBJ1-2, with TRBD1 matching over 9 bases. The CDR3 contains 13 residues. Per germline, CDR1 SGHTA and CDR2 FQGNSA. J was trimmed by 5 bases and V by 4 bases; bases with no gene match: 2. CDR3 amino acids: CASSSGQGYGYTF. The CDR3 DNA is TGTGCCAGCAGCTCGGGACAGGGTTATGGCTACACCTTC.

V is TRBV28 and J is TRBJ2-5, with 12 positions matching TRBD2. CDR1 is MDHEN, CDR2 SYDVKM, per germline. The CDR3 sequence is 15 residues long. Unmatched junction bases numbered 8, after V lost 10 bases and J lost 2 bases. DNA for the CDR3: TGTGCCACCATTCGGACTAGCGGGGTACAAGAGACCCAGTACTTC. It is translated as CATIRTSGVQETQYF.

The chain has TRBV5-4 and TRBJ2-1; D is possibly TRBD2 (6 bases). Looked up from germline, CDR1 is SGHNT and CDR2 is YYREEE (reference sequence). V lost 0 bases and J lost 4, with 8 bases in between. The CDR3 covers 14 residues. The chain's CDR3 is CASSLEAGYNEQFF. The CDR3 DNA reads TGTGCCAGCAGCTTGGAGGCGGGGTACAATGAGCAGTTCTTC.

The rearrangement uses TRBV9 and TRBJ2-1, with 7 nucleotides matching TRBD2. The germline V gene encodes CDR1 SGDLS and CDR2 YYNGEE. V lost 0 bases and J lost 8; bases outside the gene matches: 8. The CDR3 sequence is 15 residues long. The CDR3 nucleotides are TGTGCCAGCAGCGTAGCGTGGACTAGGGACTATGAGCAGTTCTTC. It is translated as CASSVAWTRDYEQFF.

The V and J genes are TRBV5-4 and TRBJ2-3; 12 bases agree with TRBD2. This CDR3 is built from 18 residues. Trimming at V came to 0 bases and at J to 5 bases, leaving 10 bases not matched to a gene. The V gene's germline CDR1 is SGHNT and CDR2 YYREEE (reference sequence). The CDR3 protein is CASSLGGALAGGRDTQYF. The CDR3, as DNA: TGTGCCAGCAGCTTGGGGGGGGCCCTAGCGGGAGGGAGAGATACGCAGTATTTT.

The rearrangement uses TRBV18 and TRBJ1-2; D might be TRBD1 (5 bases). Germline V gene data show CDR1 as KGHSH and CDR2 as LQKENI. The CDR3 loop spans 14 amino acids. Trimming left V 0 bases short and J 7 bases short, with 12 bases between. The CDR3 protein is CASSPPVRVGGYTF. CDR3 sequence (DNA): TGTGCCAGCTCACCACCGGTCAGGGTGGGTGGCTACACCTTC.

The chain recombines TRBV19 with TRBJ2-7; possibly TRBD1 for D (6 bases). The CDR3 is made up of 14 amino acids. Germline V gives CDR1 LNHDA, CDR2 SQIVND (reference sequence). The germline V and J ends were trimmed by 8 bases and 1 base, with 15 bases remaining between them. CDR3 region: CASDGQDSSYEQYF. The CDR3 bases are TGTGCCAGTGATGGGCAGGACAGTTCCTACGAGCAGTACTTC.

The gene calls are TRBV6-5 and TRBJ2-5; D may be TRBD1 (6 bases). CDR3 size: 15 residues. Per the germline V gene, CDR1 is MNHEY and CDR2 is SVGAGI. V lost 0 bases and J 5 bases, leaving 13 bases between the germline ends. CDR3 DNA sequence: TGTGCCAGCAGTTACTCTGGGGGCCCTGGGGAGACCCAGTACTTC. It yields the protein CASSYSGGPGETQYF.

This chain links TRBV4-2 with TRBJ1-3, with 8 bases matching TRBD1. Germline V gene lookup returns CDR1 LGHNA and CDR2 YNFKEQ. The CDR3 covers 15 residues. V dropped 2 bases and J dropped 2; count of bases not matched to a gene: 2. The DNA for the CDR3 is TGTGCCAGCAGCCAACCAGGGGGCACTGGAAACACCATATATTTT. This encodes CASSQPGGTGNTIYF.

This clone appeared a few times. The chain has TRBV7-2 and TRBJ1-1; D gene unclear. The CDR3 loop spans 12 amino acids. V lost 4 bases to trimming and J lost 8 bases, with 11 bases between them. Germline loops: CDR1 SGHTA, CDR2 FQGNSA. In nucleotides, the CDR3 is TGTGCCAGCAGCTCCCCATTGCTAGAAGCTTTCTTT. This encodes CASSSPLLEAFF. The full variable domain, in which reference TRBV7-2 and TRBJ1-1 provide the parts outside the CDR3, is GAGVSQSPSNKVTEKGKDVELRCDPISGHTALYWYRQSLGQGLEFLIYFQGNSAPDKSGLPSDRFSAERTGGSVSTLTIQRTQQEDSAVYLCASSSPLLEAFFGQGTRLTVV.

This chain uses TRBV19 with TRBJ2-1, with 9 positions matching TRBD1. Germline CDR1 is LNHDA and CDR2 is SQIVND (reference sequence). J lost 8 bases, V lost 8 bases, and 7 bases had no gene match. The CDR3 has 13 residues. This CDR3 is CASRGQGNDEQFF. CDR3 DNA: TGTGCCAGTCGGGGACAGGGTAATGATGAGCAGTTCTTC.

This chain links TRBV27 with TRBJ2-5; tentative D call: TRBD2 (5 bases). Trimming removed 3 bases from V and 5 bases from J, with 16 bases in between. Germline V gene sequence: CDR1 MNHEY, CDR2 SMNVEV (reference sequence). The CDR3 length is 15 residues. The CDR3 region is CASSFGNEGWETQYF. CDR3 nucleotide sequence: TGTGCCAGCAGTTTTGGCAACGAGGGATGGGAGACCCAGTACTTC.

The chain employs TRBV5-1 and TRBJ2-5; 12 bases are a match to TRBD2. The CDR3 has 15 residues. Germline values: CDR1 SGHRS, CDR2 YFSETQ. V shed 4 bases, J shed 5 bases, and the junction held 6 bases outside the gene matches. The CDR3 loop is CASSARLAGDETQYF. CDR3 in DNA: TGCGCCAGCAGCGCCCGACTAGCGGGAGACGAGACCCAGTACTTC.

The chain combines TRBV7-3 with TRBJ2-1, with D possibly TRBD1 on 6 matching bases. Trimming stripped 4 bases from V and 5 bases from J, with 12 bases between. The germline V gene encodes CDR1 SGHTA and CDR2 FQGTGA. This CDR3 spans 14 amino acids. CDR3 residues: CASSSGTNNNEQFF. DNA for the CDR3: TGTGCCAGCAGCTCCGGGACAAACAACAATGAGCAGTTCTTC.

This chain connects TRBV6-1 to TRBJ2-7; 8 nucleotides agree with TRBD1. This CDR3 spans 13 amino acids. After removal of 6 bases from V and 5 bases from J, the junction contained 6 bases not matched to a gene. Germline-derived CDR1 and CDR2 are MNHNS and SASEGT. The CDR3 reads CASRETGVDEQYF. The CDR3 nucleotides read TGTGCCAGCAGAGAGACAGGGGTGGACGAGCAGTACTTC.

This clone was observed once. This chain links TRBV5-1 with TRBJ2-1; 8 bases align to TRBD1. Germline CDR1 is SGHRS and CDR2 is YFSETQ. The CDR3 has 16 residues. V shed 0 bases and J 3 bases; nucleotides not matched to a gene: 5. As DNA, the CDR3 is TGCGCCAGCAGCTTGGCAGACAGGGGCCACTACAATGAGCAGTTCTTC. Encoded protein: CASSLADRGHYNEQFF.

The chain links TRBV6-5 to TRBJ2-5; D is ambiguous. The better agreement between TRBJ2-7 and the DNA end casts doubt on the J call. This CDR3 is built from 11 residues. Per germline, CDR1 MNHEY and CDR2 SVGAGI. Here the CDR3 reads CASSSLYEQYF. CDR3 nucleotide sequence: TGTGCCAGCAGTTCCCTCTACGAGCAGTACTTC.

V gene TRBV10-2 combines with J gene TRBJ2-7; 8 positions match TRBD2. The CDR3 extends over 15 amino acids. CDR1 is WSHSY, CDR2 SAAADI, per germline. The V segment lost 1 base and the J segment 6 bases; nucleotides outside the gene matches: 8. CDR3 sequence: CASSECPAGACEQYF. For the CDR3, the DNA is TGCGCCAGCAGTGAGTGTCCAGCGGGAGCCTGCGAGCAGTACTTC.

CDR3: CASSQDYPGQGSNEQFF. DNA for the CDR3: TGCGCCAGCAGCCAAGACTACCCCGGACAGGGATCCAATGAGCAGTTCTTC. The rearrangement uses TRBV4-1 and TRBJ2-1; 8 bases match TRBD1. The CDR3 extends over 17 amino acids. After removal of 0 bases from V and 6 bases from J, the junction contained 10 bases not matched to a gene. The V gene's germline CDR1 is MGHRA and CDR2 YSYEKL.

The J gene is TRBJ2-4, the V gene TRBV7-8; D unresolved. The CDR3 totals 16 residues. Germline loops: CDR1 SGHVS, CDR2 FQNEAQ. The V and J ends lost 3 bases and 0 bases respectively, with 12 bases between them. The CDR3 bases are TGTGCCAGCAGCTTCGGGTCGACGGTAGCCAAAAACATTCAGTACTTC. Amino acid sequence: CASSFGSTVAKNIQYF.

This chain connects TRBV18 to TRBJ2-1, with a possible D match to TRBD2 (5 bases). CDR3 length equals 17 residues. V gave up 1 base and J gave up 2 bases, with 15 bases separating them. Germline V gene sequence: CDR1 KGHSH, CDR2 LQKENI. The CDR3 here is CASSPRSTRGPYNEQFF. CDR3 DNA sequence: TGTGCCAGCTCACCACGGTCTACTCGCGGGCCCTACAATGAGCAGTTCTTC.

A remark on this clone: The junction shows a germline mismatch at one end, possibly a read error. The V call is TRBV11-2, the J call TRBJ1-3; D perhaps matches TRBD1 (6 bases). Germline V gene lookup returns CDR1 SGHAT and CDR2 FQNNGV. The CDR3 runs to 13 residues. Written as DNA, the CDR3 is TGTGCCAGCAGCCCAGGGGCAGCCCCGGCCCCCCATTTT. Protein: CASSPGAAPAPHF.

V and J are TRBV13 and TRBJ1-1, with D perhaps TRBD1 (5 bases). The CDR3 contains 13 residues. The V gene lost 5 bases and the J gene lost 8 bases, with 15 bases spanning the gap. The germline V gene has CDR1 PRHDT and CDR2 FYEKMQ (reference sequence). Written as DNA, the CDR3 is TGTGCCAGCAGCGACCTCCAAGACAGAGAAGCTTTCTTT. Translating it yields CASSDLQDREAFF. The full variable domain, rest sourced from reference TRBV13 and TRBJ1-1, is AAGVIQSPRHLIKEKRETATLKCYPIPRHDTVYWYQQGPGQDPQFLISFYEKMQSDKGSIPDRFSAQQFSDYHSELNMSSLELGDSALYFCASSDLQDREAFFGQGTRLTVV.

The rearrangement links TRBV10-3 to TRBJ2-7; TRBD1 is a possible D gene (6 bases). The CDR3 extends over 14 amino acids. V lost 5 bases, J lost 2 bases, and 13 bases lay in between. The germline gives CDR1 ENHRY, CDR2 SYGVKD. The CDR3 DNA sequence: TGTGCCATCAGTACAGGGACCGGGGCCTACGAGCAGTACTTC. Translated: CAISTGTGAYEQYF.

The V and J genes are TRBV9 and TRBJ2-1; 7 bases are a match to TRBD2. CDR3 length: 14 residues. The junction had 10 bases not matched to a gene; V was cut back by 3 bases and J by 10 bases. CDR1 and CDR2 (germline): SGDLS, YYNGEE. CDR3 region: CASSASQDGGEQFF. The CDR3 DNA is TGTGCCAGCAGCGCGTCCCAGGACGGGGGGGAGCAGTTCTTC.

The rearrangement joins TRBV5-1 to TRBJ2-3; D is perhaps TRBD2 (5 bases). CDR1 and CDR2 (germline): SGHRS, YFSETQ. This CDR3 comprises 16 residues. V was trimmed by 1 base and J by 0 bases, leaving 12 bases between them. The CDR3 sequence: CASSLYLTGSTDTQYF. For the CDR3, the DNA is TGCGCCAGCAGCTTGTATCTAACGGGGAGCACAGATACGCAGTATTTT.

The chain recombines TRBV7-3 with TRBJ2-5; 14 bases line up with TRBD2. The CDR3 sequence is 19 residues long. The germline gives CDR1 SGHTA, CDR2 FQGTGA. Trimming took 5 bases from V and 0 from J; bases not matched to a gene: 11. The CDR3 reads CASSLHGTSGGKYQETQYF. CDR3 in DNA: TGTGCCAGCAGCCTACACGGGACTAGCGGGGGAAAGTACCAAGAGACCCAGTACTTC.

J is TRBJ2-5 and V is TRBV6-1, with D maybe TRBD1 (6 bases). This CDR3 spans 14 amino acids. The germline V gene has CDR1 MNHNS and CDR2 SASEGT. V was clipped by 4 bases and J by 5 bases, with 14 bases between them. CDR3 sequence (DNA): TGTGCCAGCAGTGTACAGGGTGACCGGGAGACCCAGTACTTC. This sequence encodes CASSVQGDRETQYF.